Listed here are 25 T cell receptor beta chains from one sample, sequenced in a study of CD8 T cells in Susac syndrome. Reverse transcription used roughly 0.45 to 1 ug RNA and random hexamers. TCRdb re-called the immunoSEQ multiplex PCR reads with MiXCR, one entry per CDR3 protein. The data contain some 130,000 distinct CDR3 sequences, about 93% of them singletons. The sequenced material came from CD8+ T cells from PBMCs. The source of these receptors is a human donor with multiple sclerosis.

V and J are TRBV5-5 and TRBJ2-1; D not certain. The V end lost 5 bases, the J end lost 0 bases, and 9 bases lay between the germline ends. CDR3 length equals 14 residues. Germline lookup yields CDR1 SGHKS and CDR2 YYEKEE (reference sequence). This CDR3 reads CASSYYDSYNEQFF. In nucleotides, the CDR3 is TGTGCCAGCAGTTACTATGACTCCTACAATGAGCAGTTCTTC.

The rearrangement uses TRBV5-1 and TRBJ1-1; 7 positions agree with TRBD1. Germline CDR1 SGHRS, CDR2 YFSETQ. This CDR3 region has 15 residues. The J segment lost 2 bases and the V segment lost 0 bases, leaving 4 bases of the junction unmatched. CDR3 residues: CASSLVGGVNTEAFF. As DNA, the CDR3 is TGCGCCAGCAGCTTGGTAGGGGGCGTTAACACTGAAGCTTTCTTT.

The genes are TRBV4-3 and TRBJ2-1, with unresolved D. The CDR3 is 17 residues long. The germline CDR1 and CDR2 sequences are LGHNA and YSLEER. The V and J ends lost 0 bases and 5 bases respectively, with 17 bases between them. CDR3 region: CASSQEISPTPNNEQFF. The CDR3, as DNA: TGCGCCAGCAGCCAAGAGATCTCCCCGACACCAAACAATGAGCAGTTCTTC.

The chain carries TRBV6-6 and TRBJ1-4; D gene ambiguous. The CDR3 covers 15 residues. In germline, CDR1 is MNHNY, CDR2 SVGAGI (reference sequence). V was pared by 6 bases and J by 0 bases, with 11 bases between. Written as DNA, the CDR3 is TGTGCCAGCAGCACGGACGGAGCAACTAATGAAAAACTGTTTTTT. Its protein is CASSTDGATNEKLFF.

The chain uses TRBV4-1 and TRBJ2-7; 8 bases match TRBD2. The CDR3 has 15 amino acids. Trimming took 1 base from V and 3 from J; bases not matched to a gene: 5. Germline CDR1 reads MGHRA; CDR2 reads YSYEKL. CDR3 bases: TGCGCCAGCAGCCAAGTTACTAGCGGCGTCTACGAGCAGTACTTC. It is translated as CASSQVTSGVYEQYF.

This sequence joins TRBV2 and TRBJ2-7, with D possibly matching TRBD2 (5 bases). The CDR3 totals 20 residues. Trimming cost V 3 bases and J 2 bases, with 29 bases left between them. Germline CDR1 and CDR2: SNHLY and FYNNEI. The CDR3 reads CASSDPETTSDPFGTYEQYF. CDR3 DNA: TGTGCCAGCAGTGACCCGGAGACTACCAGTGATCCGTTCGGTACCTACGAGCAGTACTTC.

The chain uses TRBV9 and TRBJ1-2, with D perhaps matching TRBD1 (5 bases). The V and J ends lost 2 bases and 6 bases respectively, with 11 bases between them. The CDR3 runs to 13 residues. CDR1 is SGDLS, CDR2 YYNGEE, per germline. CDR3 in DNA: TGTGCCAGCAGCGTCCAGGGATCGAATGGCTACACCTTC. This gives the protein CASSVQGSNGYTF.

The table lists this clonotype with a count of one. The chain carries TRBV4-1 and TRBJ2-5; D call uncertain. This CDR3 region has 14 residues. V lost 1 base, J lost 0 bases, and 6 bases lay in between. Germline V gene sequence: CDR1 MGHRA, CDR2 YSYEKL. CDR3 sequence (DNA): TGCGCCAGCAGCCAAGGGCAGTACCAAGAGACCCAGTACTTC. Protein sequence: CASSQGQYQETQYF.

As for this clonotype: At one boundary the junction diverges from the germline segment, which might be a read error. This chain joins TRBV6-2 or TRBV6-3 and TRBJ2-1; 9 bases align to TRBD2. The CDR3 spans 16 residues. The germline CDR1 and CDR2 sequences are MNHEY and SVGEGT. The CDR3 protein is CRGDTLAGEGYNEQFF. DNA of the CDR3: TGCCGGGGGGACACATTAGCGGGGGAAGGCTACAATGAGCAGTTCTTC.

This rearrangement joins TRBV27 to TRBJ1-5; the match to TRBD1 covers 7 bases. The CDR3 sequence is 15 residues long. Per germline, CDR1 MNHEY and CDR2 SMNVEV (reference sequence). Losses at the gene ends were 6 bases for V and 0 bases for J; bases not matched to a gene: 5. The DNA of the CDR3 is TGTGCCAGCAGCACTACAGGGGCTAGCAATCAGCCCCAGCATTTT. Translation: CASSTTGASNQPQHF.

CDR3 nucleotide sequence: TGTGCCAGCAGTAGACTAGCGGGGCCTCGGATTGAGCAGTACTTC. Translation gives CASSRLAGPRIEQYF. The chain joins TRBV28 to TRBJ2-7; 11 positions agree with TRBD2. From germline, CDR1 is MDHEN and CDR2 SYDVKM. V lost 5 bases and J lost 7; bases outside the gene matches: 10. This CDR3 is 15 amino acids long.

V usage is TRBV7-9 and J usage is TRBJ2-7, with D perhaps TRBD1 (5 bases). The CDR3 runs 13 residues. The V end was cut by 5 bases, the J end by 5 bases, with 13 bases between. In germline, CDR1 is SEHNR, CDR2 FQNEAQ (reference sequence). The CDR3 sequence is CASSPRDMDEQYF. The CDR3 DNA reads TGTGCCAGCAGCCCCAGGGATATGGACGAGCAGTACTTC.

The rearrangement links TRBV12-5 to TRBJ2-1; possibly TRBD1 for D (6 bases). The CDR3 covers 15 residues. The germline gives CDR1 LGHNT, CDR2 FRNRAP. Trimming stripped 5 bases from V and 0 bases from J, with 11 bases between. The DNA of the CDR3 is TGTGCTAGTGGTGACCGGGACAACTCCTACAATGAGCAGTTCTTC. This encodes CASGDRDNSYNEQFF.

This clonotype was recorded once. This sequence joins TRBV20-1 and TRBJ2-3; 8 nucleotides match TRBD2. The CDR3 has 14 residues. Germline CDR1 reads DFQATT; CDR2 reads SNEGSKA (reference sequence). The ends lost 3 bases at V and 4 bases at J; junction bases unmatched: 6. The CDR3 nucleotides are TGCAGTGCTAGGGCATGGCGGGAGGCAGATACGCAGTATTTT. This translates into CSARAWREADTQYF.

The chain links TRBV20-1 to TRBJ2-3; no definite D call. The V gene's germline CDR1 is DFQATT and CDR2 SNEGSKA (reference sequence). The CDR3 consists of 11 residues. V lost 3 bases and J lost 4, with 5 bases in between. The CDR3 sequence: CSASFADTQYF. CDR3 bases: TGCAGTGCTAGTTTCGCAGATACGCAGTATTTT.

The chain carries TRBV28 and TRBJ2-1; D is unclear. Trimming stripped 3 bases from V and 4 bases from J, with 7 bases between. Germline CDR1 and CDR2: MDHEN and SYDVKM. CDR3 length: 13 residues. CDR3 sequence reads: CASSFPGYNEQFF. DNA for the CDR3: TGTGCCAGCAGTTTCCCAGGTTACAATGAGCAGTTCTTC.

This chain connects TRBV29-1 to TRBJ2-2; 9 nucleotides line up with TRBD1. The V gene's germline CDR1 is SQVTM and CDR2 ANQGSEA. The CDR3 length is 17 residues. V lost 4 bases, J lost 1 base, and 10 bases stayed unmatched. The CDR3 loop is CSVAPIPTGGNTGELFF. CDR3 DNA: TGCAGCGTTGCTCCGATCCCGACAGGGGGGAACACCGGGGAGCTGTTTTTT.

This chain links TRBV29-1 with TRBJ2-1, with unresolved D. In germline, CDR1 is SQVTM, CDR2 ANQGSEA. The V end lost 6 bases, the J end lost 1 base, and 16 bases lay between the germline ends. The CDR3 runs 15 residues. The CDR3 is CSVPQDQRSYNEQFF. The DNA for the CDR3 is TGCAGCGTACCCCAGGATCAGCGTTCCTACAATGAGCAGTTCTTC.

The chain carries TRBV28 and TRBJ2-6, with 9 bases identical to TRBD1. Germline assignment: CDR1 MDHEN and CDR2 SYDVKM. V trimming: 4 bases; J trimming: 4 bases; junction bases outside the gene matches: 2. This CDR3 is 15 amino acids long. For the CDR3, the DNA is TGTGCCAGCAGTTACAGGGGGCTGGGGGCCAACGTCCTGACTTTC. Translating it yields CASSYRGLGANVLTF.

V is TRBV14 and J is TRBJ1-5; tentatively, D is TRBD1 (5 bases). Germline values: CDR1 SGHDN, CDR2 FVKESK. This CDR3 comprises 13 residues. V lost 4 bases and J 9 bases, leaving 13 bases between the germline ends. The CDR3 bases are TGTGCCAGCAGCCGTGGACACCCAGGGCCCCAGCATTTT. It translates to CASSRGHPGPQHF.

The rearrangement uses TRBV12-3 or TRBV12-4 and TRBJ2-3; 9 bases line up with TRBD2. The CDR3 spans 17 residues. Losses at the gene ends were 5 bases for V and 2 bases for J; bases not matched to a gene: 11. The chain's CDR3 is CASSDGASGTFTDTQYF. The CDR3 DNA sequence: TGTGCCAGCAGTGATGGGGCTAGCGGGACGTTCACAGATACGCAGTATTTT.

The chain carries TRBV29-1 and TRBJ1-1, with 11 bases aligning to TRBD1. The V and J ends lost 7 bases and 6 bases, in that order; junction bases with no gene match: 7. Germline CDR1 is SQVTM and CDR2 is ANQGSEA. The CDR3 is made up of 13 amino acids. CDR3 residues: CSGRTGGVSEAFF. The CDR3 DNA follows: TGCAGCGGCCGGACAGGGGGCGTCTCTGAAGCTTTCTTT.

CDR3 region: CASSFGGEQYF. The CDR3 region has the DNA TGTGCCAGCAGTTTCGGGGGCGAGCAGTACTTC. The chain has TRBV5-4 and TRBJ2-7; a possible D gene is TRBD2 (6 bases). With 5 bases removed from V and 6 bases from J, the gap between germline ends came to 9 bases. The germline CDR1 and CDR2 sequences are SGHNT and YYREEE (reference sequence). The CDR3 sequence is 11 residues long.

This chain connects TRBV30 to TRBJ1-2, with D hard to call. Germline V CDR1 and CDR2: GTSNPN, SVGIG (reference sequence). V lost 3 bases and J 1 base, leaving 12 bases between the germline ends. The CDR3 loop spans 14 amino acids. CDR3 protein: CAWRHDTYNYGYTF. The DNA of the CDR3 is TGTGCCTGGAGACACGACACATATAACTATGGCTACACCTTC.

This clonotype showed up just once. The chain joins TRBV3-1 to TRBJ2-1; perhaps D is TRBD1 or TRBD2 (5 bases each). This CDR3 contains 16 residues. CDR1 LGHDT and CDR2 YNNKEL come from the germline V gene (reference sequence). The ends were cut back, 0 bases at V and 4 bases at J, with 13 bases in the middle. This CDR3 is CASSQDQGSGYNEQFF. In DNA, the CDR3 is TGTGCCAGCAGCCAAGATCAGGGCAGCGGATACAATGAGCAGTTCTTC.